One sample yielded the 18 T cell receptor beta chains listed below, sequenced in a study of regulatory T cells in long-lasting Graves disease. Library construction for TCR beta used iRepertoire HTBI primers and Arm-PCR of CDR3 regions. TCRdb reprocessed the multiplex PCR reads with MiXCR, giving one entry per CDR3 protein. Of hundreds of thousands of distinct CDR3 sequences detected, around a fifth appear once; the ten largest clones hold roughly 27%. The time point is: persistent/refractory GD, antithyroid drugs over 5 years with positive TRAb. TCR sequences were obtained from RNA taken from PBMCs. Sequencing used peripheral blood mononuclear cells (PBMCs), obtained when the disease was refractory, from a patient treated with antithyroid drugs. These receptors came from a female donor with Graves disease.

Remarks on this clonotype: This clone may be a read error of a much larger clone one base away. The chain links TRBV6-2 or TRBV6-3 to TRBJ1-5; D ambiguous. The CDR3 has 10 amino acids. Per the germline V gene, CDR1 is MNHEY and CDR2 is SVGEGT. Written as DNA, the CDR3 is TGTGCCAGCGGGAATCACCCCCAGCATTTT. It specifies CASGNHPQHF.

This clonotype came up many times. The chain uses TRBV28 and TRBJ1-2; tentative D call: TRBD1 (6 bases). Trimming removed 2 bases from V and 8 bases from J, with 15 bases in between. The germline V gene has CDR1 MDHEN and CDR2 SYDVKM. The CDR3 extends over 14 amino acids. CDR3 residues: CASSLPGQMGGYTF. In DNA, the CDR3 is TGTGCCAGCAGTTTACCCGGACAGATGGGGGGCTACACCTTC.

This clonotype appeared many times. The chain is built from TRBV28 and TRBJ2-2; 7 bases align to TRBD1. The CDR3 is 16 residues long. Per the germline V gene, CDR1 is MDHEN and CDR2 is SYDVKM. V was clipped by 0 bases and J by 6 bases; unmatched bases: 7. The CDR3: CASSLWMTGKAGELFF. In nucleotides, the CDR3 is TGTGCCAGCAGTTTATGGATGACAGGGAAGGCCGGGGAGCTGTTTTTT.

This clonotype was seen at least ten times. The chain joins TRBV7-9 to TRBJ1-2; 7 bases align to TRBD1. The CDR3 loop spans 15 amino acids. V lost 7 bases and J lost 1; bases outside the gene matches: 9. From germline, CDR1 is SEHNR and CDR2 FQNEAQ (reference sequence). CDR3 sequence (DNA): TGTGCCAGCACCCAGGGGGGCCAATATAACTATGGCTACACCTTC. This codes for CASTQGGQYNYGYTF.

This clonotype has ten or more counts. As DNA, the CDR3 is TGTGCCAGCAGTCAGCAAGTCTATAATTCACCCCTCCACTTT. Translating gives CASSQQVYNSPLHF. This sequence joins TRBV12-3 or TRBV12-4 and TRBJ1-6; no definite D call. Between the trimmed V and J ends, which lost 5 bases and 3 bases, there was a span of 8 bases. The CDR3 extends over 14 amino acids.

With regard to this clonotype: One base away lies a much larger clone, so this may be a sequencing read error. V gene TRBV28 combines with J gene TRBJ1-1; D remains unclear. Looked up from germline, CDR1 is MDHEN and CDR2 is SYDVKM. Trimming cost V 2 bases and J 10 bases, with 11 bases left between them. The CDR3 is 12 amino acids. Written as DNA, the CDR3 is TGTGCCAGCAGTTTACGGTTTGAGAGAGCTTTCTTT. Encoded protein: CASSLRFERAFF.

This clonotype has a count of ten or more. CDR3 sequence reads: CASSLGRGASFYGYTF. For the CDR3, the DNA is TGTGCCAGCAGCTTAGGTCGGGGGGCGTCTTTCTATGGCTACACCTTC. V is TRBV11-2 and J is TRBJ1-2, with D maybe TRBD1 (6 bases). The CDR3 consists of 16 residues. Trimming cost V 1 base and J 4 bases, with 16 bases left between them. Germline CDR1 and CDR2: SGHAT and FQNNGV. Together with reference TRBV11-2 and TRBJ1-2, the CDR3 gives the full variable domain: EAGVAQSPRYKIIEKRQSVAFWCNPISGHATLYWYQQILGQGPKLLIQFQNNGVVDDSQLPKDRFSAERLKGVDSTLKIQPAKLEDSAVYLCASSLGRGASFYGYTFGSGTRLTVV.

This clonotype was seen ten or more times. V usage is TRBV7-2 and J usage is TRBJ2-5, with 10 positions matching TRBD1. Germline V gives CDR1 SGHTA, CDR2 FQGNSA. The junction had 9 bases not matched to a gene; V was cut back by 6 bases and J by 5 bases. The CDR3 is 15 amino acids. CDR3: CASSFTTGGRETQYF. Written as DNA, the CDR3 is TGTGCCAGCAGTTTCACGACAGGGGGCAGGGAGACCCAGTACTTC.

The table lists this clonotype with many counts. The rearrangement joins TRBV11-3 to TRBJ2-5; no firm D call. Per germline, CDR1 SGHNT and CDR2 YENEEA. The CDR3 is 11 residues long. The V end was cut by 5 bases, the J end by 5 bases, with 6 bases between. The CDR3 here is CASSKAETQYF. The CDR3 bases are TGTGCCAGCAGCAAGGCGGAGACCCAGTACTTC.

This clonotype was seen many times. The gene calls are TRBV27 and TRBJ1-6, with TRBD1 as a possible D gene (5 bases). V was trimmed by 5 bases and J by 8 bases, leaving 19 bases between them. Germline assignment: CDR1 MNHEY and CDR2 SMNVEV (reference sequence). The CDR3 is 16 amino acids. CDR3 sequence reads: CASSRPQGGQDSPLHF. CDR3 coding DNA: TGTGCCAGCAGTCGACCTCAGGGCGGGCAGGATTCACCCCTCCACTTT.

This clonotype was found many times. The gene calls are TRBV28 and TRBJ2-5, with TRBD1 identical over 10 bases. CDR3 length: 13 residues. Germline V gene lookup returns CDR1 MDHEN and CDR2 SYDVKM. V gave up 6 bases and J gave up 7 bases; unmatched junction bases: 5. In nucleotides, the CDR3 is TGTGCCAGCAGGGGACAGGGGATTGTGACCCAGTACTTC. This encodes CASRGQGIVTQYF.

This clonotype was counted at least ten times. This chain uses TRBV12-3 or TRBV12-4 with TRBJ2-2; D is uncertain. CDR3 length equals 13 residues. The V end was cut by 5 bases, the J end by 6 bases, with 10 bases between. The CDR3 nucleotides read TGTGCCAGCAGTCTCAGAGGTCCCGGGGAGCTGTTTTTT. Translating gives CASSLRGPGELFF.

Note on this clonotype: This may stem from a read error, because a much larger clone lies one nucleotide away. This is likely a read error, given that the CDR3 carries no conserved phenylalanine or tryptophan at its end. The rearrangement links TRBV3-1 to TRBJ2-5, with TRBD2 matching over 13 bases. CDR3 length: 16 residues. J lost 5 bases, V lost 4 bases, and 7 bases had no gene match. The germline V gene has CDR1 LGHDT and CDR2 YNNKEL (reference sequence). In nucleotides, the CDR3 is TGTGCCAGCAGCCGGACTAGCGGGGGTCGATCGGAGACCCAGTACTCC. Amino acid sequence: CASSRTSGGRSETQYS.

This clonotype was seen more than once but under ten times. The rearrangement uses TRBV28 and TRBJ2-3; 9 bases are shared with TRBD2. The ends lost 10 bases at V and 3 bases at J; junction bases unmatched: 20. From germline, CDR1 is MDHEN and CDR2 SYDVKM. CDR3 length: 18 residues. The CDR3 sequence is CATRGISGRWGRTDTQYF. CDR3 DNA sequence: TGTGCCACCCGAGGGATTAGCGGGAGATGGGGGCGAACAGATACGCAGTATTTT.

This clonotype has more than one count but fewer than ten. The chain links TRBV7-2 to TRBJ1-2, with 8 bases fitting TRBD1. J gave up 6 bases and V 5 bases, and 11 bases lay outside the gene matches. CDR1 SGHTA and CDR2 FQGNSA come from the germline V gene. There are 15 residues in the CDR3. CDR3 amino acids: CASSLMQGAPNGYTF. DNA of the CDR3: TGTGCCAGCAGCCTAATGCAGGGGGCGCCTAATGGCTACACCTTC.

V gene TRBV27 combines with J gene TRBJ1-6; the D gene is possibly TRBD1 (5 bases). This CDR3 comprises 15 residues. Deletions cut 1 base from V and 7 bases from J, with 11 bases between. Germline V gene lookup returns CDR1 MNHEY and CDR2 SMNVEV (reference sequence). CDR3 in DNA: TGTGCCAGCAGTTTATTTTTCCCAGGGAATTCACCCCTCCACTTT. Translating gives CASSLFFPGNSPLHF.

The gene calls are TRBV14 and TRBJ2-7, with 7 bases fitting TRBD2. Trimming took 6 bases from V and 6 from J; bases not matched to a gene: 14. The CDR3 is 15 residues long. Per the germline V gene, CDR1 is SGHDN and CDR2 is FVKESK. The CDR3 reads CASSSERERVGEQYF. The DNA of the CDR3 is TGTGCCAGCAGTTCCGAGCGGGAAAGAGTTGGCGAGCAGTACTTC.

Many counts were recorded for this clonotype. V is TRBV28 and J is TRBJ2-7; 9 bases line up with TRBD2. J lost 6 bases, V lost 1 base, and 7 bases had no gene match. This CDR3 has 15 residues. Germline lookup yields CDR1 MDHEN and CDR2 SYDVKM. The CDR3 sequence: CASSLLAGGPGEQYF. The CDR3 nucleotides read TGTGCCAGCAGTTTATTGGCGGGAGGGCCGGGCGAGCAGTACTTC.